A selection of T cell receptor beta chains follows, all from one sample in a study of blood T cells in healthy people across ages. MiXCR was run by TCRdb on the 5' RACE reads, yielding one entry per CDR3 protein. The sample holds 1.5 million to 2 million distinct CDR3 sequences, roughly 28% seen once. Sequencing was done on a sample of blood. These receptors were taken from a woman aged 25 to 39 in good health. CDR3s include the opening cysteine and the closing phenylalanine or tryptophan. D genes are given only for firm matches. Some rows have no size entry. The others give once, few or many, or a class for an expanded clone.

size	D	V	J	CDR3	DNA
many	.	TRBV20-1	TRBJ2-4	CSAPSPGEGTKNIQYF	TGCAGTGCACCGTCCCCGGGGGAAGGAACCAAAAACATTCAGTACTTC
.	.	TRBV28	TRBJ2-3	CASTPNRDTQYF	TGTGCCAGCACCCCGAATCGAGATACGCAGTATTTT
.	.	TRBV7-9	TRBJ1-2	CASSLGAGGGGYTF	TGTGCCAGCAGCTTAGGGGCTGGCGGGGGTGGCTACACCTTC
.	.	TRBV30	TRBJ1-2	CAWSGTRGEYGYTF	TGTGCCTGGAGTGGGACGAGGGGGGAATATGGCTACACCTTC
few	.	TRBV5-6	TRBJ2-1	CASSSARGAFYNEQFF	TGTGCCAGCAGCTCCGCACGGGGGGCCTTCTACAATGAGCAGTTCTTC
.	.	TRBV29-1	TRBJ1-3	CSADENRNTIYF	TGCAGCGCTGATGAGAATCGGAACACCATATATTTT
few	TRBD1	TRBV28	TRBJ1-1	CASSLRTGRANTEAFF	TGTGCCAGCAGTCTAAGGACAGGGCGGGCGAACACTGAAGCTTTCTTT
many	.	TRBV7-9	TRBJ1-2	CASSSLDSANYGYTF	TGTGCCAGCAGCTCCTTGGACAGTGCTAACTATGGCTACACCTTC
.	.	TRBV7-6	TRBJ1-6	CASSLEQGANSPLHF	TGTGCCAGCAGCTTAGAACAGGGTGCTAATTCACCCCTCCACTTT
.	TRBD1	TRBV28	TRBJ2-7	CASLSFGTGTYEQYF	TGTGCCAGCCTCTCTTTTGGGACAGGGACCTACGAGCAGTACTTC